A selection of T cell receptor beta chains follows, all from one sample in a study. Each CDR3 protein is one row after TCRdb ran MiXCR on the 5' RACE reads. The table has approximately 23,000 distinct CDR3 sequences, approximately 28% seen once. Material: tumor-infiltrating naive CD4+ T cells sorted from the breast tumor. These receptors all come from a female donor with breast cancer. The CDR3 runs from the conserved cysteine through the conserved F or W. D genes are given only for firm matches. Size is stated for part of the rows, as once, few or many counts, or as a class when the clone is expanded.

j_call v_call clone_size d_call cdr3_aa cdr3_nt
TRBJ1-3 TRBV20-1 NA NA CSVFLGDTNTTYF TGCAGCGTATTTCTCGGGGACACAAACACCACATATTTT
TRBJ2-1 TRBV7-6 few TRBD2 CASSLDWGGGNEQFF TGTGCCAGCAGCTTAGATTGGGGGGGTGGGAATGAGCAGTTCTTC
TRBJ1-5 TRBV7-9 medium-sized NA CASSLGTLDNQPQHF TGTGCCAGCAGCTTAGGGACATTAGACAATCAGCCCCAGCATTTT
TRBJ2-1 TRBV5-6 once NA CASSRFGSSYNEQFF TGTGCCAGCAGCCGCTTTGGGAGCTCCTACAATGAGCAGTTCTTC
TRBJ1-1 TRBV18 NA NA CASSDSGVRTEAFF TGTGCCAGCTCAGACTCAGGGGTACGAACTGAAGCTTTCTTT
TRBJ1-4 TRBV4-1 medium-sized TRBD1 CASSQEPQGATNEKLFF TGCGCCAGCAGCCAAGAGCCACAGGGGGCTACGAATGAAAAACTGTTTTTT
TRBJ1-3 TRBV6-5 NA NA CASSLHLDMISGNTIYF TGTGCCAGCAGTCTCCACTTGGACATGATCTCTGGAAACACCATATATTTT
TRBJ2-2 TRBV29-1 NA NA CSVEAGATTGELFF TGCAGCGTTGAGGCGGGGGCCACCACCGGGGAGCTGTTTTTT
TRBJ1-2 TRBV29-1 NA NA CSVEPLGANYGYTF TGCAGCGTTGAGCCTTTGGGAGCTAACTATGGCTACACCTTC
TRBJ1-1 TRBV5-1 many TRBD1 CASSATHRGGTEAFF TGCGCCAGCAGCGCAACCCACAGGGGGGGCACTGAAGCTTTCTTT
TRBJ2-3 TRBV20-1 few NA CSASLSGFTDTQYF TGCAGTGCTAGTCTCAGCGGATTCACAGATACGCAGTATTTT
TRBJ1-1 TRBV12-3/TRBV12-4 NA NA CASSLVRLREAFF TGTGCCAGCAGTTTGGTTAGGTTACGTGAAGCTTTCTTT
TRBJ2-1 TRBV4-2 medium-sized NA CASSQDGAGQIYNEQFF TGTGCCAGCAGCCAAGATGGAGCGGGACAGATATACAATGAGCAGTTCTTC
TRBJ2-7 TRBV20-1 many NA CSARDRAEIDEQYF TGCAGTGCTAGAGATCGGGCGGAAATCGACGAGCAGTATTTC
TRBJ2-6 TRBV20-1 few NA CSARDRQGLYSGANVLTF TGCAGTGCTAGAGATAGGCAGGGCCTGTACTCTGGGGCCAACGTCCTGACTTTC
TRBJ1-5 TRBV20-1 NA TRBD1 CGAQVGQGTSNQPQHF TGCGGTGCCCAGGTCGGACAGGGAACCAGCAATCAGCCCCAGCATTTT
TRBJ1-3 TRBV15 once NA CATSRARGMLSGNTIYF TGTGCCACCAGCAGGGCCCGGGGGATGCTCTCTGGAAACACCATATATTTT
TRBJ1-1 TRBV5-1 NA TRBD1 CTSSSVGTANTEALF TGCACCAGCAGCTCCGTAGGGACAGCGAACACTGAAGCTCTCTTT
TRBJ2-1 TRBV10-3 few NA CAISESTRSSYNEQFF TGTGCCATCAGTGAGTCGACGCGGAGCTCCTACAATGAGCAGTTCTTC
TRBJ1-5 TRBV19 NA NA CASSDRLSVGNQPQHF TGTGCCAGTAGCGACAGGCTAAGCGTTGGCAATCAGCCCCAGCATTTT
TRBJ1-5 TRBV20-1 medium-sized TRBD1 CSARPDRDQPQHF TGCAGTGCTAGACCTGACAGGGATCAGCCCCAGCATTTT
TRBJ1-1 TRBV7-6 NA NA CASSDQRSTEAFF TGTGCCAGCAGCGATCAAAGGAGCACTGAAGCTTTCTTT
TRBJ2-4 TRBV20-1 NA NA CSAYDSGGKSIQYF TGCAGTGCCTATGATAGCGGAGGGAAAAGCATTCAGTACTTC
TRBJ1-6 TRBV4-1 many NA CASSQYTARINNSPLHF TGCGCCAGCAGCCAATACACGGCCCGTATTAATAATTCACCCCTCCACTTT
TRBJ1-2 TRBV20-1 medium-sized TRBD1 CSASARGGGYTF TGCAGTGCCTCAGCCCGAGGGGGCGGCTACACCTTC
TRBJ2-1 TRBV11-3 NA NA CASSSQSLFPGNEQFF TGTGCCAGCAGCTCGCAATCCCTCTTCCCAGGGAATGAGCAGTTCTTC
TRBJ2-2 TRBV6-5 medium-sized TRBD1 CASSLGQGRTGELFF TGTGCCAGCAGTCTCGGACAGGGGCGGACCGGGGAGCTGTTTTTT
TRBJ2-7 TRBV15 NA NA CATSRDLGRTEQYF TGTGCCACCAGCAGAGATCTAGGCCGGACCGAGCAGTACTTC
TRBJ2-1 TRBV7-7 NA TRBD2 CASSPGGLALYNEQFF TGTGCCAGCAGTCCGGGGGGACTAGCGTTATACAATGAGCAGTTCTTC
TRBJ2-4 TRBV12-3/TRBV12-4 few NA CASSDLAKNIQYF TGTGCCTCTTCTGACCTAGCCAAAAACATTCAGTACTTC
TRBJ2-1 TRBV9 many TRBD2 CASSGGLAGGDNEQFF TGTGCCAGCAGCGGAGGGCTAGCGGGAGGCGACAATGAGCAGTTCTTC
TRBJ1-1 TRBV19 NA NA CASRMGNTEAFF TGTGCCAGTAGGATGGGGAACACTGAAGCTTTCTTT
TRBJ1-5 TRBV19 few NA CASSPSGYNQPQHF TGTGCCAGTAGTCCCTCAGGCTACAATCAGCCCCAGCATTTT
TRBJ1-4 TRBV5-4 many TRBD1 CASSPRQGSNEKLFF TGTGCCAGCAGCCCCCGACAGGGAAGTAATGAAAAACTGTTTTTT
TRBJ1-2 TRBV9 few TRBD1 CASSVGTGNYGYTF TGTGCCAGCAGCGTAGGGACAGGCAACTATGGCTACACCTTC
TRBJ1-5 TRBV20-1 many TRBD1 CSARPKDRGGNQPQHF TGCAGTGCTAGACCCAAGGACAGGGGTGGCAATCAGCCCCAGCATTTT
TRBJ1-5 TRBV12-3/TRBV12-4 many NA CASSFGQGRNQPQHF TGTGCCAGCAGTTTCGGTCAGGGCCGGAATCAGCCCCAGCATTTT
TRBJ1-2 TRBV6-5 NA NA CASSLRGAGYTF TGTGCCAGCTCCCTACGGGGTGCAGGCTACACCTTC
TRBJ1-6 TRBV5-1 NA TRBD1 CASSPGQHGSPLHF TGCGCCAGCAGCCCGGGACAGCACGGTTCACCCCTCCACTTT
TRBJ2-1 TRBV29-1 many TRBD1 CSADNRGSYNEQFF TGCAGCGCTGATAACAGGGGTTCCTACAATGAGCAGTTCTTC
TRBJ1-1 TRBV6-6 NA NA CASSYSIGAESEAFF TGTGCCAGCAGTTACTCGATCGGGGCAGAGAGTGAAGCTTTCTTT
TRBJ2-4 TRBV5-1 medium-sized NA CASSSGPGGNIQYF TGCGCCAGCAGCTCGGGACCCGGAGGAAACATTCAGTACTTC
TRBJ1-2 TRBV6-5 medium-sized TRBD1 CASSYSGQGDGYTF TGTGCCAGCAGTTACTCCGGACAGGGGGATGGCTACACCTTC
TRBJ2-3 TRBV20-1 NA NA CSVPEPTAVDTQYF TGCAGTGTTCCCGAACCGACAGCAGTCGATACGCAGTATTTT
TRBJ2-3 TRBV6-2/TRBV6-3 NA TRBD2 CASSYSIAGGTDTQYF TGTGCCAGCAGTTACTCGATAGCGGGGGGCACAGATACGCAGTATTTT
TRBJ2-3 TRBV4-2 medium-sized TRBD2 CASSVAGTRSTDTQYF TGTGCCAGCAGCGTAGCGGGAACCCGTTCCACAGATACGCAGTATTTT
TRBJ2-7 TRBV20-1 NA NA CSARDPGVSHEQYF TGCAGTGCTAGAGATCCCGGGGTTTCCCACGAGCAGTACTTC
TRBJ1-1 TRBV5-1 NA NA CASSFPGLNTEAFF TGCGCCAGCAGTTTCCCGGGGCTGAACACTGAAGCTTTCTTT
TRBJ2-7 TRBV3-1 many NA CASSQGQGYEQYF TGTGCCAGCAGCCAAGGGCAGGGCTACGAGCAGTACTTC
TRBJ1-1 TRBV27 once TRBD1 CASSLDRGIPEAFF TGTGCCAGCAGTTTGGACAGGGGGATACCTGAAGCTTTCTTT
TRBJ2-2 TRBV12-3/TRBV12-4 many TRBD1 CASSRTGANTGELFF TGTGCCAGCAGCCGGACAGGGGCGAACACCGGGGAGCTGTTTTTT
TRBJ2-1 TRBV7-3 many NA CASSLLGAGEQFF TGTGCCAGCAGCTTGCTCGGAGCAGGCGAGCAGTTCTTC